Listed below are T cell receptor beta chains from one sample, sequenced in a study of blood T cell repertoires in COVID-19. Sequenced by immunoSEQ multiplex PCR; TCRdb stores in-frame clones only, minus some. The table shows 200,000 to 300,000 clones, with roughly 79% occurring only once. Sequenced sample: peripheral blood. These TCRs come from a woman of 80 years or more with COVID-19, enrolled during active disease. CDR3s leave out the opening cysteine and the closing phenylalanine or tryptophan. Expanded clones get a size class; other rows say once, few or many, or leave the size out.

CDR3	size	V	J
ASSYRVVDEQF	.	TRBV27	TRBJ2-1
ASSLNSGGEQY	.	TRBV11-3	TRBJ2-7
ASSGGQSMNTEAF	.	TRBV5-1	TRBJ1-1
ASRPGQEGAHYGYT	.	TRBV3-1/TRBV3-2	TRBJ1-2
ASTNDGQNYGYT	.	TRBV3-1/TRBV3-2	TRBJ1-2
ASSLEGVAKNIQY	.	TRBV28	TRBJ2-4
ASSQFGAGEEDYGYT	once	TRBV4-2	TRBJ1-2
ATSPGGIESNYGYT	once	TRBV24-1	TRBJ1-2
ATSVGQGIGETQY	few	TRBV24-1	TRBJ2-5
ASSSRYEQY	.	TRBV6-2/TRBV6-3	TRBJ2-7
ASSTGTFSYNEQF	.	TRBV5-1	TRBJ2-1
ASTLDSSSYNSPLH	.	TRBV11-2	TRBJ1-6
ASSFRPGETQY	.	TRBV5-6	TRBJ2-5
ASSHPSGGAYEQY	.	TRBV4-1	TRBJ2-7
ASSYGAGAPDTQY	.	TRBV6-2/TRBV6-3	TRBJ2-3
ASSYVAGGQPQH	once	TRBV6-5	TRBJ1-5
ASRRTESYEQY	.	TRBV6-5	TRBJ2-7
SFMTPREGYT	.	TRBV29-1	TRBJ1-2
ASSSGSQPQH	.	TRBV28	TRBJ1-5
ASSYPERFEAF	.	TRBV6-5	TRBJ1-1
ASQVRQGTLNEQY	.	TRBV6-5	TRBJ2-7
ASSRSGGEAPLH	.	TRBV3-1/TRBV3-2	TRBJ1-6
ASSRDSSHTQY	.	TRBV6-2/TRBV6-3	TRBJ2-3
ASGGEFSMNTEAF	.	TRBV6-6	TRBJ1-1
SASGQVSYGYT	.	TRBV20-1	TRBJ1-2
ATSDQGLAGRQETQY	.	TRBV24-1	TRBJ2-5
AWSVTRWREAF	.	TRBV30	TRBJ1-1
ASSFSYIGQGYEQY	.	TRBV28	TRBJ2-7
ASSPGRGQSPLH	.	TRBV7-2	TRBJ1-6
ASSLQGAAGNTIY	.	TRBV25-1	TRBJ1-3
ASSSLRDTEAF	few	TRBV11-3	TRBJ1-1
ASSPQRGTPEAF	few	TRBV7-2	TRBJ1-1
ASSQGLLAGPYEQY	once	TRBV4-1	TRBJ2-7
ASSGGAPNPYEQY	.	TRBV2	TRBJ2-7
ASSLGLAGSRTDTQY	once	TRBV19	TRBJ2-3
ASSRRGEAGANVLT	.	TRBV5-1	TRBJ2-6
ASSRGLAGETQY	.	TRBV7-2	TRBJ2-5
ASSPLRQAAYEQY	.	TRBV28	TRBJ2-7
ASSSQVPSNYGYT	.	TRBV28	TRBJ1-2
SVDAGRNTEAF	few	TRBV29-1	TRBJ1-1
ATSRRPGLAITDTQY	.	TRBV15	TRBJ2-3
ASRLQGEAF	.	TRBV2	TRBJ1-1
SARVQGEAF	.	TRBV20-1	TRBJ1-1
ASYRDSNTGELF	.	TRBV10-2	TRBJ2-2
ASAPLGATNEKLF	.	TRBV19	TRBJ1-4
SVRELTRNNEQF	.	TRBV29-1	TRBJ2-1
ASSLIVTSGRDNEQF	.	TRBV7-3	TRBJ2-1
ASSLPMWTGNNEQF	.	TRBV7-9	TRBJ2-1
ASSSSGGETQY	.	TRBV19	TRBJ2-5
ASSLLTGAKNSPLH	.	TRBV18	TRBJ1-6
ASSLGGDGYT	.	TRBV28	TRBJ1-2
ASSQLSGQGSPLH	.	TRBV3-1/TRBV3-2	TRBJ1-6
ASSQGAGGANVLT	.	TRBV4-2	TRBJ2-6
ACETSSGNTIY	.	TRBV30	TRBJ1-3
ASSLQGPATNEKLF	.	TRBV5-4	TRBJ1-4